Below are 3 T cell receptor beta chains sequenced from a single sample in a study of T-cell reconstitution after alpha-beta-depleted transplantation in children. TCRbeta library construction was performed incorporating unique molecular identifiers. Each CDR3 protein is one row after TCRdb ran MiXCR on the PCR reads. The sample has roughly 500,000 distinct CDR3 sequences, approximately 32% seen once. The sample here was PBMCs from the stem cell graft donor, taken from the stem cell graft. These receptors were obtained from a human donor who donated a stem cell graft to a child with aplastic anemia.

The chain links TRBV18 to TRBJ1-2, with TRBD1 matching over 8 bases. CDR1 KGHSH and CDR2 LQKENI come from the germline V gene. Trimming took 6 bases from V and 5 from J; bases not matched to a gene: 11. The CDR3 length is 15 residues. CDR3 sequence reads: CASSGGQGNQYGYTF. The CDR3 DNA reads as TGTGCCAGCTCGGGTGGACAGGGAAATCAGTATGGCTACACCTTC.

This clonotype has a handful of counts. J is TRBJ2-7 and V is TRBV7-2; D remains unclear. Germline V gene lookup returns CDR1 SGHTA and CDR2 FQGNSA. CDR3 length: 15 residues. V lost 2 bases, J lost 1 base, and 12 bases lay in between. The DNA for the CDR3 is TGTGCCAGCAGCTTACAAGACCTGGGGTCCTACGAGCAGTACTTC. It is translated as CASSLQDLGSYEQYF.

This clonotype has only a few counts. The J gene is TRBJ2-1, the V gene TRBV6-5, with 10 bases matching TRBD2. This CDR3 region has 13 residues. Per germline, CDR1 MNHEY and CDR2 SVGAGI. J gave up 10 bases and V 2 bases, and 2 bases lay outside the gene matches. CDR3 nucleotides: TGTGCCAGCAGTTACAGGGGACTAGCGGAGCAGTTCTTC. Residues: CASSYRGLAEQFF.